These T cell receptor beta chains were read from a single sample in a study of T cell repertoires in cytomegalovirus infection. TCRdb analysed the reads with MiXCR anew, one entry per CDR3 protein. The sample has approximately 1,000,000 distinct CDR3 sequences, about a third seen once. For these TCRs, the target antigens are not known. This sample comprised cultured CD8+ T cells from PBMCs, obtained from culture after CMV antigen stimulation. These receptors were collected from a human donor in good health (CMV status not recorded). Some clones in this sample may be carry-over from other donors' samples. Each CDR3 is given with its conserved first and last residue. Fields, in order: D gene, clone size, J gene, V gene, CDR3 protein, CDR3 DNA. D genes are given only for firm matches. For some rows the clone size is stated as once, few or many, or as a class when expanded; others skip it.

>NA|NA|TRBJ2-3|TRBV10-3
CAISDRRTPVTDTQYF
TGTGCCATCAGTGATCGGAGGACCCCAGTCACAGATACGCAGTATTTT
>NA|few|TRBJ1-1|TRBV13
CASSLEYHTEAFF
TGTGCCAGCAGCTTAGAGTACCACACTGAAGCTTTCTTT
>TRBD1|NA|TRBJ1-4|TRBV5-1
CASSPALGTDIEKLFF
TGCGCCAGCAGCCCGGCCCTCGGGACAGATATAGAAAAACTGTTTTTT
>NA|NA|TRBJ2-1|TRBV9
CASRFVGEDEQFF
TGTGCCAGCAGGTTTGTGGGGGAGGATGAGCAGTTCTTC
>NA|many|TRBJ2-1|TRBV12-3/TRBV12-4
CASSNPRYNEQFF
TGTGCCAGCAGTAATCCCAGATACAATGAGCAGTTCTTC
>NA|NA|TRBJ1-2|TRBV27
CASSTGYYYGYTF
TGTGCCAGCAGCACAGGGTACTACTATGGCTACACCTTC
>NA|few|TRBJ2-7|TRBV7-9
CASSLVQGGIDEQYF
TGTGCCAGCAGCTTAGTGCAGGGAGGAATCGACGAGCAGTACTTC
>TRBD1|many|TRBJ2-2|TRBV7-6
CASSLVPVDRDSYTGELFF
TGTGCCAGCAGCTTAGTCCCAGTCGACCGGGACAGTTACACCGGGGAGCTGTTTTTT
>NA|few|TRBJ2-7|TRBV5-4
CASSGGWSSYEQYF
TGTGCCAGCAGCGGCGGGTGGTCTTCCTACGAGCAGTACTTC
>NA|NA|TRBJ1-1|TRBV6-5
CASNIYRTSALSNTEAFF
TGTGCCAGCAACATCTATCGGACGTCGGCTTTATCGAACACTGAAGCTTTCTTT
>NA|NA|TRBJ1-4|TRBV20-1
CSALPGLTISTNEKLFF
TGCAGTGCGCTTCCAGGACTTACTATTTCAACTAATGAAAAACTGTTTTTT
>NA|NA|TRBJ2-1|TRBV20-1
CSAPVDSTEPYNEQFF
TGCAGTGCGCCCGTTGATAGCACTGAACCTTACAATGAGCAGTTCTTC
>NA|NA|TRBJ2-2|TRBV6-2/TRBV6-3
CASSYGAGYTGELFF
TGTGCCAGCAGTTACGGGGCAGGGTATACCGGGGAGCTGTTTTTT
>NA|NA|TRBJ1-2|TRBV5-1
CASSPRTYEGRHYGYTF
TGCGCCAGCAGCCCTCGGACTTACGAGGGGCGTCATTATGGCTACACCTTC
>TRBD1|NA|TRBJ2-3|TRBV2
CASIPARGQKDTQYF
TGTGCCAGCATCCCGGCGAGGGGGCAGAAGGATACGCAGTATTTT
>NA|NA|TRBJ2-6|TRBV12-3/TRBV12-4
CASNTSRAGANVLTF
TGTGCCAGCAATACCTCGCGGGCTGGGGCCAACGTCCTGACTTTC
>TRBD1|NA|TRBJ2-1|TRBV20-1
CSARAPGTGAYNEQFF
TGCAGTGCTAGAGCACCCGGGACAGGGGCCTACAATGAGCAGTTCTTC
>NA|NA|TRBJ1-5|TRBV20-1
CSASIPDFSNQPQHF
TGCAGTGCTAGTATCCCAGATTTTAGCAATCAGCCCCAGCATTTT
>TRBD2|few|TRBJ2-1|TRBV28
CASGAVRGGRNEQFF
TGTGCCAGCGGGGCGGTGCGGGGGGGCCGCAATGAGCAGTTCTTC
>TRBD1|NA|TRBJ2-1|TRBV5-1
CASSLLPGGNEQFF
TGCGCCAGCAGCTTGCTGCCAGGGGGAAATGAGCAGTTCTTC
>NA|NA|TRBJ1-5|TRBV19
CASMEGGQPQHF
TGTGCCAGTATGGAGGGAGGCCAGCCCCAGCATTTT
>NA|NA|TRBJ2-7|TRBV6-6
CASTGDNYEQYF
TGTGCCAGCACGGGCGATAACTACGAGCAGTACTTC
>NA|NA|TRBJ1-2|TRBV2
CASPRGVLYGYTF
TGTGCCAGCCCCCGGGGGGTCCTCTATGGCTACACCTTC
>NA|few|TRBJ2-3|TRBV5-1
CASGGLPGTDTQYF
TGCGCCAGCGGCGGACTCCCCGGCACAGATACGCAGTATTTT
>NA|NA|TRBJ2-4|TRBV6-2/TRBV6-3
CASSYGPRGDIQYF
TGTGCCAGCAGTTACGGCCCTAGGGGGGACATTCAGTACTTC
>NA|NA|TRBJ2-2|TRBV7-9
CASSAGTLNTGELFF
TGTGCCAGCAGCGCCGGGACCCTAAACACCGGGGAGCTGTTTTTT
>NA|NA|TRBJ2-7|TRBV7-9
CASSSGERSYEQYF
TGTGCCAGCAGCTCAGGGGAAAGGTCCTACGAGCAGTACTTC
>NA|NA|TRBJ1-1|TRBV7-9
CASSPSDEAFF
TGTGCCAGCAGCCCCTCTGATGAAGCTTTCTTT
>TRBD1|many|TRBJ1-3|TRBV7-6
CASSAPGQPGNTIYF
TGTGCCAGCAGCGCCCCGGGACAGCCTGGAAACACCATATATTTT
>TRBD1|few|TRBJ2-7|TRBV27
CASSPIQGNPLGEQYF
TGTGCCAGCAGCCCGATACAGGGGAACCCTCTGGGGGAGCAGTACTTC
>TRBD2|NA|TRBJ2-3|TRBV4-1
CASSQVGGAGGRTDTQYF
TGCGCCAGCAGCCAAGTGGGAGGCGCGGGGGGCCGCACAGATACGCAGTATTTT
>NA|NA|TRBJ2-7|TRBV12-3/TRBV12-4
CASRPDDSDSYEQYF
TGTGCCAGCAGACCCGACGACAGCGATTCCTACGAGCAGTACTTC
>NA|NA|TRBJ2-5|TRBV27
CASSDYGETQYF
TGTGCCAGCAGTGATTACGGGGAGACCCAGTACTTC
>NA|many|TRBJ1-1|TRBV7-2
CASSSSISNTEAFF
TGTGCCAGCAGCTCGTCGATTTCAAACACTGAAGCTTTCTTT
>NA|NA|TRBJ1-2|TRBV28
CASSDLGLSNGYTF
TGTGCCAGCAGTGACTTGGGACTGAGTAACGGCTACACCTTC
>TRBD1|NA|TRBJ1-1|TRBV7-3
CANSASGQGVKTEAFF
TGTGCCAACAGCGCGTCGGGACAGGGGGTAAAAACTGAAGCTTTCTTT
>NA|many|TRBJ2-3|TRBV27
CASTLGDTQYF
TGTGCCAGCACGTTGGGAGATACGCAGTATTTT
>NA|NA|TRBJ2-7|TRBV5-1
CASSVRPTGRYEQYF
TGCGCCAGCAGCGTCCGTCCGACAGGTCGCTACGAGCAGTACTTC
>NA|NA|TRBJ2-6|TRBV10-3
CAILAWGSGANVLTF
TGTGCCATCCTGGCCTGGGGCTCTGGGGCCAACGTCCTGACTTTC
>NA|NA|TRBJ1-1|TRBV7-6
CASSAVENPTEAFF
TGTGCCAGCAGCGCAGTTGAAAACCCCACTGAAGCTTTCTTT
>NA|NA|TRBJ1-2|TRBV20-1
CSARPREGDKLNGYTF
TGCAGTGCTAGGCCCAGGGAAGGGGACAAGCTAAATGGCTACACCTTC
>NA|few|TRBJ2-1|TRBV28
CASSFGEYNEQFF
TGTGCCAGCAGTTTTGGGGAGTACAATGAGCAGTTCTTC
>NA|NA|TRBJ1-5|TRBV7-6
CASSPGHYNQPQHF
TGTGCCAGCAGCCCGGGACACTACAATCAGCCCCAGCATTTT
>TRBD2|NA|TRBJ2-5|TRBV10-2
CASSESYGELAGQETQYF
TGCGCCAGCAGTGAGTCGTACGGGGAGCTAGCGGGACAAGAGACCCAGTACTTC
>NA|NA|TRBJ2-2|TRBV7-2
CASRGQDRWSGELFF
TGTGCCAGCAGGGGTCAGGACCGCTGGTCCGGGGAGCTGTTTTTT
>TRBD1|many|TRBJ2-6|TRBV7-2
CASSPRTGGSNVLTF
TGTGCCAGCAGCCCAAGGACAGGGGGTTCCAACGTCCTGACTTTC
>NA|NA|TRBJ1-5|TRBV19
CASRRGPTELNQPQHF
TGTGCCAGTAGGCGAGGCCCTACAGAGTTAAATCAGCCCCAGCATTTT
>NA|many|TRBJ1-1|TRBV7-8
CASSLGFLNTEAFF
TGTGCCAGCAGCTTAGGCTTTCTGAACACTGAAGCTTTCTTT
>TRBD1|many|TRBJ2-2|TRBV7-2
CASSFRDSGTGELFF
TGTGCCAGCAGCTTCCGGGACAGTGGAACCGGGGAGCTGTTTTTT
>NA|few|TRBJ2-5|TRBV6-1
CASSEIKGQETQYF
TGTGCCAGCAGTGAAATAAAGGGGCAAGAGACCCAGTACTTC
>TRBD1|few|TRBJ2-3|TRBV19
CASSIIGQGRFDTQYF
TGTGCCAGTAGTATAATAGGACAGGGGCGTTTCGATACGCAGTATTTT
>TRBD1|few|TRBJ2-3|TRBV27
CASSFAGGLIDTQYF
TGTGCCAGCAGTTTTGCAGGGGGCTTAATAGATACGCAGTATTTT
>NA|many|TRBJ2-1|TRBV7-9
CASRAGSRRDEQFF
TGTGCCAGCAGAGCGGGTTCTCGCAGGGATGAGCAGTTCTTC